The source of this T cell receptor (beta chain) is a study of blood T cell repertoires in COVID-19 (dated by TCRdb to the early 2020s). General notes on the study: Collaborator samples came from the United States, Italy and Spain and covered acute and convalescent phases of COVID-19. The material from the prospective study consisted of cDNA or gDNA derived from T cells, B-cell-depleted T cells, or PBMCs. Subjects who had been exposed to COVID-19, were actively infected with it, or had recovered from it provided the deeply sampled blood TCRbeta repertoires that made up the dataset. The repertoires were released in a freely available public database intended as a resource for research on the immune response to SARS-CoV-2. The samples were drawn from the first 160 participants of the ongoing ImmuneRACE study and from over a thousand subjects provided by 6 global collaborators. A de-identified subject ID, COVID-19 status, age in years and sex were almost always included in the sample metadata. Where available, HLA class I and class II types were taken from metadata supplied by the sample provider and were not determined by assay-based typing.

The immunoSEQ Assay, a bias-controlled multiplex PCR, was used to amplify TCRbeta CDR3 regions from genomic DNA. In the source study's methods: The number of nucleated cells in each sample was estimated by amplification of reference gene primers within the assay. To quantify the absolute abundance of each unique TCRbeta CDR3 rearrangement, sequence reads were collapsed and filtered. For each sample, productive Simpson clonality was calculated as the square root of Simpson's diversity index over productive rearrangements. TCRdb obtained this table from immuneACCESS and retained in-frame rearrangements with V and J assigned. These tables miss some clones; where compared with another copy, unresolved V genes account for less than half of the shortfall, and the remainder is unexplained. V and J calls plus clone size are reproduced from that table; the DNA served to infer D and trimming. The sample includes 300,000 to 450,000 clones, with roughly 90% observed a single time. Around 3% of the sample rests with the top ten.

About this clone itself: What antigen it recognizes has not been identified. Per-nucleotide qualities are absent, and no much larger clonotype sits a single base away.

Its CDR3 holds 14 amino acids, cysteine through phenylalanine. CDR3 DNA is the only sequence kept; it has 42 bases, read in frame from the first base. V is trimmed back by 10 bases and J by 7 bases, and the junction contains 13 bases that no gene match accounts for. Per the germline V gene, MNHEY is the CDR1 and SVGAGI is the CDR2. At one collaborating source in Seattle, patients were enrolled during active infection and were followed longitudinally through the course of disease. Collaborating institutions collected whole blood in K2EDTA tubes following their own protocols. For TCRbeta analysis, collaborator samples were shipped as frozen whole blood, as isolated PBMCs, or as DNA extracted from either sample type. Findings and caveats that apply to the study as a whole: Clinical and demographic metadata were provided uncurated, with the amount varying by source and participant.

The sequencing sample was made of peripheral blood. Rearrangement joined TRBV6-5 to TRBJ2-5, and TRBD1 matches 9 of the central bases. This TCR derives from a woman in her thirties with COVID-19, enrolled during active disease. The nucleotide sequence reads TGTGCCACCCAAGCGGGACAGGGTAGAAGGACCCAGTACTTC. Translated, this is CATQAGQGRRTQYF.